This TCR beta chain was recorded in a study of blood T cells in healthy people across ages. Study-level points and caveats: Naive CD4+ cells and diversity were both higher in long-lived donors than in aged donors. Unsorted PBMC input precluded a conclusive naive versus antigen-experienced comparison. A strong correlation between TCR beta diversity and naive T cell percentage was seen.

The use of a sample-barcoded 5' primer and a J-beta primer mix characterized a second PCR of about 7 to 12 cycles. Sequencing of every sample gave 2.5 million or more CDR3-containing paired-end reads. TCRdb fed the 5' RACE reads into MiXCR, producing one record per CDR3 protein. The table lists 650,000 or so distinct CDR3 sequences, over 40% of them singletons. Remarks on this clonotype: As yet, its antigen is unknown.

The receptor's source is a woman of 80 years or more in good health. What was sequenced was blood.

The CDR3 reads CASSLIPGGSEQYF. In nucleotides, the CDR3 is TGTGCCAGCAGCTTAATCCCGGGAGGTAGCGAGCAGTACTTC. This rearrangement joins TRBV7-2 to TRBJ2-5; 7 positions agree with TRBD2. The last part of the DNA fits TRBJ2-7 better; the J call may be wrong. The CDR3 extends over 14 amino acids. Germline V gene sequence: CDR1 SGHTA, CDR2 FQGNSA.